The present T cell receptor beta chain was sequenced within a study of CD8 T cells in Susac syndrome. RNA totalling about 0.5 to 1 ug underwent reverse transcription with random hexamers. TCRdb reprocessed the immunoSEQ multiplex PCR reads with MiXCR, giving one entry per CDR3 protein. The table includes around 120,000 distinct CDR3 sequences, around 94% detected once. Multiple sclerosis controls were treatment-naive patients with stable or active relapsing-remitting disease. Sequencing was performed on CD4+ T cells from PBMCs. The sequence was obtained from a human donor with multiple sclerosis.

This chain's CDR3 is CASRDRDSNEKLFF. The CDR3 DNA sequence: TGTGCCAGCCGTGACAGGGACTCCAATGAAAAACTGTTTTTT. J is TRBJ1-4 and V is TRBV6-5; 7 nucleotides align to TRBD1. The CDR3 loop spans 14 amino acids. The ends lost 8 bases at V and 5 bases at J; junction bases unmatched: 8. Germline values: CDR1 MNHEY, CDR2 SVGAGI.